Following are 19 T cell receptor beta chains from one sample sequenced in a study of shared clonotypes between healthy human individuals. TCRdb's table, derived via immunoSEQ multiplex PCR, lists solely in-frame clones and lacks some. The profile shows approximately 2.1 million clones, over 90% of them singletons. Input material: naive CD4+ T cells from PBMCs. Specified subset: CD45RA+ positively selected. These receptors all stem from a man aged 18 to 29 in good health. Some clones in this sample may be carry-over from other donors' samples.

The chain has TRBV30 and TRBJ1-1; 10 nucleotides line up with TRBD1. Germline trimming cut 2 bases from V and 4 bases from J; bases unmatched to any gene: 7. The length of the CDR3 is 15 residues. Germline lookup yields CDR1 GTSNPN and CDR2 SVGIG (reference sequence). The CDR3 loop is CAWSPLGTGATEAFF. The CDR3 DNA sequence: TGTGCCTGGAGTCCCCTTGGGACAGGGGCCACTGAAGCTTTCTTT.

This chain uses TRBV5-1 with TRBJ2-7, with 9 bases lining up with TRBD2. Germline-derived CDR1 and CDR2 are SGHRS and YFSETQ. CDR3 length equals 14 residues. V dropped 2 bases and J dropped 9; count of bases not matched to a gene: 9. CDR3 nucleotide sequence: TGCGCCAGCAGCTTAGCGGGAGGCCAAACCCCGCAGTACTTC. Its translation is CASSLAGGQTPQYF.

V gene TRBV28 combines with J gene TRBJ2-1, with D perhaps TRBD2 (7 bases). Germline V gene data show CDR1 as MDHEN and CDR2 as SYDVKM. Trimming shortened V by 10 bases and J by 8 bases, and 24 bases separated the two germline ends. This CDR3 region has 15 residues. The CDR3 loop is CATSGGRGSLDEQFF. CDR3 nucleotides: TGTGCCACCTCGGGGGGCAGAGGCTCCTTGGATGAGCAGTTCTTC.

The rearrangement joins TRBV4-1 to TRBJ2-5; perhaps TRBD2 as D (7 bases). V dropped 1 base and J dropped 5 bases, with 17 bases sitting between them. The length of the CDR3 is 16 residues. Germline CDR1 and CDR2: MGHRA and YSYEKL. The DNA of the CDR3 is TGCGCCAGCAGCCAAGTAGCTAGCGGAGGGGGGGAGACCCAGTACTTC. Translation gives CASSQVASGGGETQYF.

The J gene is TRBJ1-5, the V gene TRBV5-1; no definite D call. There are 16 residues in the CDR3. Trimming stripped 3 bases from V and 4 bases from J, with 17 bases between. Per germline, CDR1 SGHRS and CDR2 YFSETQ. CDR3 amino acids: CASSSGPSQRNQPQHF. The DNA for the CDR3 is TGCGCCAGCAGCTCCGGGCCCTCTCAGAGGAATCAGCCCCAGCATTTT.

This clone came up once. The rearrangement uses TRBV19 and TRBJ1-3; a weak D match, TRBD1 (5 bases). The V end lost 1 base, the J end lost 4 bases, and 14 bases lay between the germline ends. The CDR3 is made up of 16 amino acids. CDR1 is LNHDA and CDR2 is SQIVND in the germline V gene (reference sequence). Here the CDR3 reads CASSIGQRSPGNTIYF. The CDR3 coding sequence is TGTGCCAGTAGTATAGGACAGCGCTCCCCGGGAAACACCATATATTTT.

The chain couples TRBV9 to TRBJ2-1; 12 bases agree with TRBD2. The CDR3 is 16 amino acids. Per the germline V gene, CDR1 is SGDLS and CDR2 is YYNGEE. J was trimmed by 5 bases and V by 4 bases; bases with no gene match: 7. Here the CDR3 DNA reads TGTGCCAGCAGCCCTCTGAGGACTAGCGGGAACAATGAGCAGTTCTTC. This encodes CASSPLRTSGNNEQFF.

This chain joins TRBV30 and TRBJ2-1, with 10 positions matching TRBD2. Germline V gene data show CDR1 as GTSNPN and CDR2 as SVGIG (reference sequence). The CDR3 spans 17 residues. V lost 0 bases to trimming and J lost 9 bases; unmatched junction nucleotides: 14. This CDR3 is CAWSVWESGRAEGEQFF. The CDR3 nucleotides are TGTGCCTGGAGTGTATGGGAGAGCGGGAGGGCCGAAGGTGAGCAGTTCTTC. Drawing the rest from reference TRBV30 and TRBJ2-1, the complete variable domain is SQTIHQWPATLVQPVGSPLSLECTVEGTSNPNLYWYRQAAGRGLQLLFYSVGIGQISSEVPQNLSASRPQDRQFILSSKKLLLSDSGFYLCAWSVWESGRAEGEQFFGPGTRLTVL.

V gene TRBV4-3 combines with J gene TRBJ1-2, with TRBD1 matching over 8 bases. The germline CDR1 and CDR2 sequences are LGHNA and YSLEER. The CDR3 is 15 amino acids. The V segment lost 3 bases and the J segment 7 bases; nucleotides outside the gene matches: 10. CDR3 protein: CASSHRTGLGFGYTF. CDR3 nucleotide sequence: TGCGCCAGCAGCCACCGGACAGGGCTGGGGTTTGGCTACACCTTC.

This chain links TRBV5-1 with TRBJ2-1, with D tentatively TRBD1 (6 bases). Germline values: CDR1 SGHRS, CDR2 YFSETQ. The CDR3 spans 15 residues. V was trimmed by 3 bases and J by 4 bases, leaving 14 bases between them. This CDR3 is CASSSSGELYNEQFF. The CDR3 nucleotides read TGCGCCAGCAGCTCCTCAGGGGAACTATACAATGAGCAGTTCTTC.

CDR3 bases: TGTGCCAGCAGCTTGGAAGGAGAGACTGAAGCTTTCTTT. As protein: CASSLEGETEAFF. The chain recombines TRBV11-2 with TRBJ1-1; D unresolved. Per germline, CDR1 SGHAT and CDR2 FQNNGV. This CDR3 is 13 amino acids long. The V end was cut by 3 bases, the J end by 5 bases, with 10 bases between.

The V gene is TRBV18, the J gene TRBJ1-2; 7 nucleotides align to TRBD1. The germline gives CDR1 KGHSH, CDR2 LQKENI. The CDR3 spans 15 residues. The V and J ends lost 2 bases and 1 base, in that order; junction bases with no gene match: 4. CDR3 bases: TGTGCCAGCTCACCATGGGACAGATTTAACTATGGCTACACCTTC. This sequence encodes CASSPWDRFNYGYTF.

The chain joins TRBV2 to TRBJ1-1; perhaps TRBD1 as D (5 bases). Germline-derived CDR1 and CDR2 are SNHLY and FYNNEI. Trimming removed 8 bases at V and 0 bases at J, with 13 bases between. The CDR3 has 14 residues. In DNA, the CDR3 is TGTGCCAGCGCACCGGGGCCCGTGAACACTGAAGCTTTCTTT. It codes for CASAPGPVNTEAFF.

The CDR3 spells CAWQGNNSPLHF. In DNA form, the CDR3 reads TGTGCCTGGCAGGGCAATAATTCACCCCTCCACTTT. The chain is built from TRBV30 and TRBJ1-6, with a possible D match to TRBD1 (5 bases). CDR1 and CDR2 (germline): GTSNPN, SVGIG (reference sequence). The CDR3 length is 12 residues. V shed 5 bases and J shed 5 bases, with 7 bases lying between them.

On this clone itself: The sample has other DNA sequences that encode this CDR3 too. The chain is built from TRBV9 and TRBJ1-4, with unresolved D. The CDR3 totals 14 residues. V gave up 1 base and J gave up 2 bases, with 6 bases separating them. Germline values: CDR1 SGDLS, CDR2 YYNGEE. The CDR3: CASSVTGTNEKLFF. The CDR3 nucleotides read TGTGCCAGCAGCGTAACGGGGACTAATGAAAAACTGTTTTTT.

This chain joins TRBV30 and TRBJ2-7; D is unresolved. This CDR3 comprises 11 residues. V lost 0 bases, J lost 6 bases, and 6 bases lay in between. Germline-derived CDR1 and CDR2 are GTSNPN and SVGIG (reference sequence). CDR3 coding DNA: TGTGCCTGGAGTGTCGGTGGCGAGCAGTACTTC. Amino acids: CAWSVGGEQYF.

The chain employs TRBV11-2 and TRBJ2-6; 12 positions match TRBD2. Germline V gene data show CDR1 as SGHAT and CDR2 as FQNNGV. Trimming took 3 bases from V and 2 from J; bases not matched to a gene: 8. This CDR3 has 19 amino acids. CDR3 coding DNA: TGTGCCAGCAGCTTGCGGACTAGCGGGACAACTCCTGGGGCCAACGTCCTGACTTTC. As protein: CASSLRTSGTTPGANVLTF.

This chain connects TRBV27 to TRBJ2-7; D ambiguous. CDR3 size: 13 residues. Germline V gene sequence: CDR1 MNHEY, CDR2 SMNVEV (reference sequence). The V gene lost 8 bases and the J gene lost 9 bases, with 20 bases spanning the gap. CDR3 sequence reads: CASQQHRDLRQYF. In DNA form, the CDR3 reads TGTGCCAGCCAACAACATAGAGACTTGCGGCAGTACTTC.

The rearrangement uses TRBV6-6 and TRBJ1-3; TRBD1 is a possible D gene (5 bases). The germline V and J ends were trimmed by 4 bases and 6 bases, with 10 bases remaining between them. The CDR3 totals 13 residues. Germline V gene sequence: CDR1 MNHNY, CDR2 SVGAGI (reference sequence). The CDR3 reads CASSSRGVNTIYF. The CDR3 DNA reads as TGTGCCAGCAGTTCGCGGGGGGTAAACACCATATATTTT.